This T cell receptor (beta chain) emerged from a study of CD8 T cells in ankylosing spondylitis. Study-wide results and limits: The authors found the disease-linked clones to be CD8+ and relatively rare in peripheral blood. Several of the motif variants were reported before in synovial fluid and blood from reactive arthritis.

Library preparation for TCR beta used quantitative 5'-RACE with molecular barcodes. In TCRdb, the 5' RACE reads were re-called with MiXCR into one record per CDR3 protein. The profile covers some 140,000 distinct CDR3 sequences, with about 7% appearing a single time and about an eighth taken by the ten largest. The CDR3 is 19 amino acids. The germline V gene has CDR1 SGHRS and CDR2 YFSETQ. With V trimmed by 2 bases and J by 0 bases, 12 bases remained unmatched. This clonotype was seen at least ten times. Its antigen is still unknown. The chain has TRBV5-1 and TRBJ2-1; 9 nucleotides agree with TRBD1. This TCR derives from a female donor with ankylosing spondylitis or in good health (not recorded which). The sequenced sample consisted of blood, either unsorted or a sorted T cell fraction (not recorded which). CDR3 protein: CASSFQRTGVTRSYNEQFF. The CDR3 DNA sequence: TGCGCCAGCAGCTTCCAGAGGACAGGGGTGACCCGCTCCTACAATGAGCAGTTCTTC.